Described below is a single TCR beta chain sequence and its context. Which antigen it targets is not known. No clone much larger than this one lies a single base away; base qualities are absent. This sample was taken from a study of untreated major depressive disorder (dated by TCRdb to the late 2010s). For the study in its entirety: In this cross-sectional case-control comparison, antidepressant-free major depressive disorder patients and individually matched non-depressed controls were compared on T cell phenotype and TCR repertoire. The TCRbeta sequencing followed up on differences in Vbeta 5.1, Vbeta 11 and Vbeta 22 usage that flow cytometry had shown in the whole cohort. The study at large found these results: Sequencing confirmed higher TRBV05-01 (Vbeta 5.1) usage among CD4+ T cells of depressed patients than controls, with p = 0.040 in a one-tailed test. A comparatively small study sample was produced by the strict matching and exclusion criteria, and the generalizability of findings was thereby limited. For the sequencing comparisons, one-tailed planned tests were applied to only three preselected Vbeta families. In the sequencing data, TRBV25-01 and TRBV02-01 usage matched the flow-cytometry pattern but was not statistically significant. The top five TRBV05-01 clones in every sequenced subject were all private clones.

The Qiagen DNeasy Blood and Tissue Kit was used to extract total genomic DNA from the purified CD4+ T cells. Following immunoSEQ immunosequencing protocols, the TCRbeta CDR3 region, as defined by IMGT, was amplified and sequenced. As for how the authors treated the data: The immunoSEQ service preprocessed the raw sequence data to correct PCR and sequencing errors. The sequence data were imported into the immunoSEQ Analyzer and were further analyzed using VDJtools v1.0.7. The paired Wilcoxon signed-rank test was used to test differences between patients and controls. TCRdb re-hosts the immuneACCESS table, in-frame sequences only. Its copies lack some clones; in the studies checked, an unresolved V gene accounts for under half of them, and the cause for the rest is not known. For V, J and clone size, that table is used; D and trimming come from the DNA. Present in this sample are about 25,000 clones, about 90% of which were seen just once. The ten largest make up 0.55% to 0.9% of the sample.

CDR1 and CDR2 were assigned from the germline V gene as SGHAT and FQNNGV. V and J are truncated by 5 bases and 2 bases respectively, leaving an intervening sequence of 10 bases. From the cysteine up to the phenylalanine, the CDR3 has a length of 15 residues. CDR3 DNA is the only sequence kept; it has 45 bases, read in frame from the first base. For sex, age, current smoking status and body mass index, every depressed patient had a pairwise-matched non-depressed control. Every participant in the study was of European descent. To qualify, patients needed a DSM-IV diagnosis of major depressive disorder plus a Hamilton Rating Scale for Depression score of 18 or higher. Patients had been free of any psychiatric medication, including antidepressants, for at least 8 weeks before enrollment. Among the patients, depression severity spanned the moderate-to-severe range. Major medical conditions, Axis I/II comorbidities, regular medication or illicit drug use, and drinking over 100 g alcohol weekly were applied as exclusion criteria for all participants. About 30 ml of peripheral blood was collected from each participant into EDTA tubes. Magnetic negative selection with the BD IMag Human CD4 T Lymphocyte Enrichment Set was used to purify CD4+ T cells from thawed PBMCs. Flow cytometry confirmed that the CD4+ enrichment method typically gave 90% to 95% purity. A subgroup of about 5 case-control pairs, selected blind to chemokine receptor expression and flow-cytometric repertoire skewing results, was subjected to TCRbeta sequencing. Every blood sample was taken in the morning at 8:00 a.m., after which PBMCs were separated out using Ficoll-Hypaque gradient centrifugation. PBMCs were cryopreserved by gradual cooling to -80°C and stored in liquid nitrogen until assayed.

The rearrangement combines TRBV11-2 with TRBJ2-6, with the D gene not clear enough to name. The TCR comes from a woman aged 25 to 45 with major depressive disorder. The source material was CD4+ T cells from PBMCs. The DNA sequence follows: TGTGCCAGCAGCCCTCTTGTTGCTGGGGCCAACGTCCTGACTTTC. It encodes CASSPLVAGANVLTF.